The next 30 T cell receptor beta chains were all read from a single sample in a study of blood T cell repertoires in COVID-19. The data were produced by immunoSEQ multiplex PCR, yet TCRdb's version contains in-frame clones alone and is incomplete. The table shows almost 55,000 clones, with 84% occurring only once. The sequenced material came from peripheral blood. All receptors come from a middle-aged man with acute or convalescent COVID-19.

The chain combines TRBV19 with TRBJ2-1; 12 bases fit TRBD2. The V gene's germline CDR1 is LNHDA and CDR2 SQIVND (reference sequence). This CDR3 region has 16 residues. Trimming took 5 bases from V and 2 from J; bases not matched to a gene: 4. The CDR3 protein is CASSLTSGSPYNEQFF. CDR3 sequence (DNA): TGTGCCAGTAGTTTGACTAGCGGGAGCCCCTACAATGAGCAGTTCTTC.

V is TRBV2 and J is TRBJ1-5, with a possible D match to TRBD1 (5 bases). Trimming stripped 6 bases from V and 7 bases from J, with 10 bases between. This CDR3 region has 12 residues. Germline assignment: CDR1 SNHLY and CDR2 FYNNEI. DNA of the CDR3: TGTGCCAGCAGGACGACAGCCCAGCCCCAGCATTTT. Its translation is CASRTTAQPQHF.

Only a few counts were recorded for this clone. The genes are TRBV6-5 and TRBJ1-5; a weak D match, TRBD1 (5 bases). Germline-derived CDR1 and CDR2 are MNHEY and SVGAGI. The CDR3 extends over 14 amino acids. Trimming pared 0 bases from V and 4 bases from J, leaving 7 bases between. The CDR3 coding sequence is TGTGCCAGCAGTTACTCTGCAGGGAATCAGCCCCAGCATTTT. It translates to CASSYSAGNQPQHF.

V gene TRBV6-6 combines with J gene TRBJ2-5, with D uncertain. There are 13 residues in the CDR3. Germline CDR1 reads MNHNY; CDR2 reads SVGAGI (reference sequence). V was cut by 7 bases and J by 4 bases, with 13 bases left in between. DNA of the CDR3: TGTGCCAGCAAGGCAGGTCAAGGAGAGACCCAGTACTTC. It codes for CASKAGQGETQYF.

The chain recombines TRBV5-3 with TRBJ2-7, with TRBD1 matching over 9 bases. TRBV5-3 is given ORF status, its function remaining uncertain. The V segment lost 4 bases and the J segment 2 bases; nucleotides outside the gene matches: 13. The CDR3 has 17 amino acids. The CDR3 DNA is TGTGCCAGAAGCCCCCCCGTGGGGGACAGGGACACCTACGAGCAGTACTTC. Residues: CARSPPVGDRDTYEQYF.

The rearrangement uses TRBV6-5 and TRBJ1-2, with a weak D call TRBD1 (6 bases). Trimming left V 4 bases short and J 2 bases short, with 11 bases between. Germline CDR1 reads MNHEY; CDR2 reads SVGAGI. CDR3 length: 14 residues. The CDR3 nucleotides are TGTGCCAGCAGTTGGGTACAGGGAAACTATGGCTACACCTTC. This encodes CASSWVQGNYGYTF.

Written as DNA, the CDR3 is TGTGCCAGCGTCCTCAGGGTGGACATGAACACTGAAGCTTTCTTT. It is translated as CASVLRVDMNTEAFF. J is TRBJ1-1 and V is TRBV11-2; D perhaps matches TRBD1 (5 bases). The V end was cut by 8 bases, the J end by 0 bases, with 16 bases between. This CDR3 contains 15 residues. Germline values: CDR1 SGHAT, CDR2 FQNNGV.

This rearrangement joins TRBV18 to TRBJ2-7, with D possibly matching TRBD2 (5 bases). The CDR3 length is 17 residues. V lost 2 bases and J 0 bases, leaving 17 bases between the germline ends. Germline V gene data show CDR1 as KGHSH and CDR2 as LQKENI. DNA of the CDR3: TGTGCCAGCTCACCAAGTAGTGGACTGACCGACTCCTACGAGCAGTACTTC. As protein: CASSPSSGLTDSYEQYF. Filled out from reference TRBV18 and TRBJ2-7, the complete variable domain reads NAGVMQNPRHLVRRRGQEARLRCSPMKGHSHVYWYRQLPEEGLKFMVYLQKENIIDESGMPKERFSAEFPKEGPSILRIQQVVRGDSAAYFCASSPSSGLTDSYEQYFGPGTRLTVT.

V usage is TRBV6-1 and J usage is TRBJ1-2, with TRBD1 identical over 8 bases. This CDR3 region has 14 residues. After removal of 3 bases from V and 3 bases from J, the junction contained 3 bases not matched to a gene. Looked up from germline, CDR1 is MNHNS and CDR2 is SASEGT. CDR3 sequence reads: CASSEDREDYGYTF. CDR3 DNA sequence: TGTGCCAGCAGTGAGGACAGGGAGGACTATGGCTACACCTTC.

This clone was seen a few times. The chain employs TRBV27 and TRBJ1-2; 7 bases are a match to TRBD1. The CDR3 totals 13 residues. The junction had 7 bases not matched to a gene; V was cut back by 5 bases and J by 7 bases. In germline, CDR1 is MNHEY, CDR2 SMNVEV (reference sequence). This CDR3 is CASSPHQGVGYTF. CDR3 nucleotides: TGTGCCAGCAGTCCTCACCAGGGGGTTGGCTACACCTTC.

The CDR3, as DNA: TGTGCCAGCAGCTCCCCCGGACCGGGGGTCACAGATACGCAGTATTTT. Translated, it gives CASSSPGPGVTDTQYF. This chain joins TRBV13 and TRBJ2-3, with a tentative D call TRBD2 (6 bases). Trimming removed 4 bases at V and 2 bases at J, with 16 bases between. The CDR3 has 16 residues. Looked up from germline, CDR1 is PRHDT and CDR2 is FYEKMQ (reference sequence).

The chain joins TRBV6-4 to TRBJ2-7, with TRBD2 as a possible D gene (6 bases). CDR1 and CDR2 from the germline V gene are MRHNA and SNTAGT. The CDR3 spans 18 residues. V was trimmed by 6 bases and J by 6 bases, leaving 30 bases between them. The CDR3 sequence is CASSRRRDPSPTSAEQYF. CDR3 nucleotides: TGTGCCAGCAGCAGGAGGCGGGATCCCAGTCCCACCTCGGCCGAGCAGTACTTC.

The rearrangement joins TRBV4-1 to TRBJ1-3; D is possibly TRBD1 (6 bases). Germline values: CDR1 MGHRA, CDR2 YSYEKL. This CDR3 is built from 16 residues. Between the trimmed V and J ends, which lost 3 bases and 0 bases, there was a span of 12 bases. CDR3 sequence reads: CASSQDTGFSGNTIYF. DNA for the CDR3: TGCGCCAGCAGCCAGGACACAGGGTTCTCTGGAAACACCATATATTTT.

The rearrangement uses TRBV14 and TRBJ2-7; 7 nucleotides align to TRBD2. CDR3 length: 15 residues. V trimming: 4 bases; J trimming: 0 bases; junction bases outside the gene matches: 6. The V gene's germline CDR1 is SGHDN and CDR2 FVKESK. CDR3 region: CASSLRTSSSYEQYF. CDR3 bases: TGTGCCAGCAGCCTTCGGACTAGTAGCTCCTACGAGCAGTACTTC.

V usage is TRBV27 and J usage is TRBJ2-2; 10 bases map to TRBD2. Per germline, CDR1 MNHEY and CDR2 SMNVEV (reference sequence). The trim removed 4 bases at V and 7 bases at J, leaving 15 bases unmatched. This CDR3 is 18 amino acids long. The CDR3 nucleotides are TGTGCCAGCAGTTCACCAGCACTCAGCGGGGGGGTAGTCGGGGAGCTGTTTTTT. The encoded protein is CASSSPALSGGVVGELFF.

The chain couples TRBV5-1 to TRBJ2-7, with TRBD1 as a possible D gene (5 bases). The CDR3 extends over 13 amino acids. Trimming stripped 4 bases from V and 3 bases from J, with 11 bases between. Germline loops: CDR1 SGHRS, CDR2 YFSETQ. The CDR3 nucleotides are TGCGCCAGCAGCCACGACAGAGACTACGAGCAGTACTTC. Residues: CASSHDRDYEQYF.

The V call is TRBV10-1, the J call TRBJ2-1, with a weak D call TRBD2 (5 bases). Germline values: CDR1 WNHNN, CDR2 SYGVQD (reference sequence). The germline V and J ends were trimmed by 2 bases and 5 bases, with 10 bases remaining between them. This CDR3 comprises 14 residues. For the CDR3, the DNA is TGCGCCAGCAGTGAGGCGGGTATCGACAATGAGCAGTTCTTC. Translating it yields CASSEAGIDNEQFF.

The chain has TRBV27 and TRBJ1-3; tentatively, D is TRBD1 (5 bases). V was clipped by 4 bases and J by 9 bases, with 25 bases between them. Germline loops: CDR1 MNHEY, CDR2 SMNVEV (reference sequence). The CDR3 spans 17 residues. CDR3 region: CASSYASGDYGMGTIYF. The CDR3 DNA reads TGTGCCAGCAGTTACGCGTCGGGGGATTACGGGATGGGCACCATATATTTT.

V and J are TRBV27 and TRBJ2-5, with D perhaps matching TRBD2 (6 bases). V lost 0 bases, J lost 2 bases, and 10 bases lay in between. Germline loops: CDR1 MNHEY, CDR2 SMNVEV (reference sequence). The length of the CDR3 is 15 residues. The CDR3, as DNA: TGTGCCAGCAGTTTATCGCTGGGACTTCAAGAGACCCAGTACTTC. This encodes CASSLSLGLQETQYF.

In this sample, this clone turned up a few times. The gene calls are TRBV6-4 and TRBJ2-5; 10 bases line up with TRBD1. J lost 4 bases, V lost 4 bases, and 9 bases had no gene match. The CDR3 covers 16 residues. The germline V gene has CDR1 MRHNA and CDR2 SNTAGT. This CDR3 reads CASSVRDRGGGETQYF. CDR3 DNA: TGTGCCAGCAGTGTCCGGGACAGGGGAGGCGGAGAGACCCAGTACTTC.

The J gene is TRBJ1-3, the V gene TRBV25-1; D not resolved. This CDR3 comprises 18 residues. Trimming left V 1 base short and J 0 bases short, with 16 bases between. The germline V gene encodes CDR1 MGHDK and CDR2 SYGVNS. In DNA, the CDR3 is TGTGCCAGCAGTGAATCGAAACTGGGCAGGCTCTCTGGAAACACCATATATTTT. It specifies CASSESKLGRLSGNTIYF.

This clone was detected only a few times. CDR3 amino acids: CASSFPQGAKYEQYF. CDR3 coding DNA: TGTGCCAGCAGTTTCCCACAGGGGGCAAAATACGAGCAGTACTTC. The chain has TRBV28 and TRBJ2-7; 9 nucleotides line up with TRBD1. V gave up 3 bases and J gave up 4 bases; unmatched junction bases: 7. In germline, CDR1 is MDHEN, CDR2 SYDVKM. This CDR3 is built from 15 residues. Filled out from reference TRBV28 and TRBJ2-7, the complete variable domain reads DVKVTQSSRYLVKRTGEKVFLECVQDMDHENMFWYRQDPGLGLRLIYFSYDVKMKEKGDIPEGYSVSREKKERFSLILESASTNQTSMYLCASSFPQGAKYEQYFGPGTRLTVT.

The CDR3 region is CASNPGQANTEAFF. As DNA, the CDR3 is TGTGCCAGCAATCCGGGACAGGCGAACACTGAAGCTTTCTTT. This sequence joins TRBV5-5 and TRBJ1-1, with 8 nucleotides matching TRBD1. V shed 6 bases, J shed 1 base, and the junction held 5 bases outside the gene matches. The CDR3 is made up of 14 amino acids. Germline V lookup: CDR1 SGHKS, CDR2 YYEKEE (reference sequence).

The CDR3 here is CASSLSGTGDYEQYF. DNA of the CDR3: TGTGCCAGCTCATTATCCGGGACAGGAGATTACGAGCAGTACTTC. The chain combines TRBV18 with TRBJ2-7; 8 bases fit TRBD1. V gave up 5 bases and J gave up 4 bases; unmatched junction bases: 10. This CDR3 has 15 amino acids. Germline CDR1 is KGHSH and CDR2 is LQKENI.

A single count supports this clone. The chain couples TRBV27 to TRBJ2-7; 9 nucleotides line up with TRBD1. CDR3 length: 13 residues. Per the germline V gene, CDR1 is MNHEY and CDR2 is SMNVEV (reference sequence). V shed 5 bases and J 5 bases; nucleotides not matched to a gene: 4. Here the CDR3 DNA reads TGTGCCAGCAGTGACAGGGGGAAAAACGAGCAGTACTTC. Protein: CASSDRGKNEQYF.

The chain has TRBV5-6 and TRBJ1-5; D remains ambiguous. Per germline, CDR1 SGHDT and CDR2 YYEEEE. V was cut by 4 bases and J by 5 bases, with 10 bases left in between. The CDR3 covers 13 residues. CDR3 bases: TGTGCCAGCAGCCCGGGGAGGGATCAGCCCCAGCATTTT. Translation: CASSPGRDQPQHF.

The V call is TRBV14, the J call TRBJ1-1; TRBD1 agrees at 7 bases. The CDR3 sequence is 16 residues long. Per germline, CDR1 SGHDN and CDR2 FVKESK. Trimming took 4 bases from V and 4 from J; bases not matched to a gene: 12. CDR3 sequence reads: CASSPLTGIHGTEAFF. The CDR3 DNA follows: TGTGCCAGCAGCCCCCTGACAGGGATCCACGGCACTGAAGCTTTCTTT. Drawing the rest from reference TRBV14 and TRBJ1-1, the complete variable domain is EAGVTQFPSHSVIEKGQTVTLRCDPISGHDNLYWYRRVMGKEIKFLLHFVKESKQDESGMPNNRFLAERTGGTYSTLKVQPAELEDSGVYFCASSPLTGIHGTEAFFGQGTRLTVV.

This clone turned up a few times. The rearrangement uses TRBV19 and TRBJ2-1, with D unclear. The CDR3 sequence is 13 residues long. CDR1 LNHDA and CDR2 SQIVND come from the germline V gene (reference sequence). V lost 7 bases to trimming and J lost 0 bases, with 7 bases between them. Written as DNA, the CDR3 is TGTGCCAGTACAGCTAGCTCCTACAATGAGCAGTTCTTC. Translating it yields CASTASSYNEQFF.

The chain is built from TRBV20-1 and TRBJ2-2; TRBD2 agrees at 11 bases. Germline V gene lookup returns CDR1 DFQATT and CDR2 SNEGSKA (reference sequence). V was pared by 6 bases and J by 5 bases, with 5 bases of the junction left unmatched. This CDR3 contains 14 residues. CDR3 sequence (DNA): TGCAGTGCGAGTAGCGGGGGGGAGACCGGGGAGCTGTTTTTT. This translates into CSASSGGETGELFF.

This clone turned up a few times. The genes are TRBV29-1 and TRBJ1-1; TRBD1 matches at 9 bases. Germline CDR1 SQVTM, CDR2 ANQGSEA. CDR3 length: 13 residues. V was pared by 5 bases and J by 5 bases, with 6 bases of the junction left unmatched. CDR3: CSVQDRGGTEAFF. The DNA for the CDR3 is TGCAGCGTTCAGGACAGGGGAGGGACTGAAGCTTTCTTT.